This T cell receptor (beta chain) comes out of a study of T cell responses to AZD1222 COVID-19 vaccine. Germline V CDR1 and CDR2: LNHDA, SQIVND (reference sequence). This CDR3 contains 15 residues. Trimming pared 4 bases from V and 0 bases from J, leaving 10 bases between. Measured with immunoSEQ multiplex PCR; TCRdb has only the in-frame clones, and not every one. The data hold 97,000 or so clones, with approximately 88% observed a single time. The material was peripheral blood, obtained on day 0 of AZD1222 vaccination. The chain joins TRBV19 to TRBJ1-5; D is ambiguous. This receptor was identified in an adult in good health. CDR3: CASSKGSVSNQPQHF. The CDR3 DNA reads as TGTGCCAGTAGTAAAGGGTCAGTTAGCAATCAGCCCCAGCATTTT. The complete variable domain, with remaining parts taken from reference TRBV19 and TRBJ1-5, reads DGGITQSPKYLFRKEGQNVTLSCEQNLNHDAMYWYRQDPGQGLRLIYYSQIVNDFQKGDIAEGYSVSREKKESFPLTVTSAQKNPTAFYLCASSKGSVSNQPQHFGDGTRLSIL.